This note documents a single T cell receptor beta chain sequence. What it recognizes is unknown. The germline V gene has CDR1 KGHSH and CDR2 LQKENI. This CDR3 is built from 13 residues. V was trimmed by 0 bases and J by 6 bases, leaving 9 bases between them. These data are taken from a study of vaccination effects on CD4 cells after COVID-19. Assay used: immunoSEQ multiplex PCR; TCRdb lists only in-frame clones, some missing. The sample yields about 24,000 clones, about 70% seen once. Sequencing followed a ViraFEST assay step that expanded antigen-specific CD4+ T cells with viral peptide pools. Investigators separated out CD4+ T cells once more than nine days of culture had passed. Prior SARS-CoV-2 infection was absent in the vaccine recipients, as shown by negative nucleocapsid antibodies. The culture medium for around 2 million PBMC per well included roughly 10 IU/ml IL-2 and 8.5 to 10 ug/ml peptides.

Sample: CD4+ T cells from PBMCs cultured with HCoV-NL63 spike peptides, taken before COVID-19 vaccination. The V gene is TRBV18, the J gene TRBJ2-7, with TRBD1 as a possible D gene (5 bases). This TCR derives from a human donor who received a COVID-19 vaccine. The CDR3 coding sequence is TGTGCCAGCTCACCACCGGGGCGGTCCGAGCAGTACTTC. Translated: CASSPPGRSEQYF.